This paragraph covers one T cell receptor (beta chain) sequence. Its antigen is unidentified. A much larger clone lies one base from this, so it may be a read error. This sample is part of a study of Graves' ophthalmopathy and Graves' hyperthyroidism. Study-wide findings and caveats: Most clonotypes expanded in thyroid above 0.001 frequency were present in blood too. At just over 70% sensitivity and approximately 74% specificity, the model predicted progression of the ophthalmopathy.

Certain patients, namely those with other autoimmune diseases, uncontrolled infections, pregnancy or lactation, were excluded. PBMCs were obtained from roughly 9 ml of fresh peripheral blood. Amplified TCR beta CDR3 regions were obtained using RNA transcripts as template. HTBI primers were employed in first-round RT-PCR, then a second-round multiplex PCR followed. MiXCR was run by TCRdb on the multiplex PCR reads, yielding one entry per CDR3 protein. The repertoire has 650,000 to 900,000 distinct CDR3 sequences, about 44% of them found once; the top ten carry around 40%. Sequencing was done on a sample of peripheral blood. The receptor was isolated from an adult man with Graves' ophthalmopathy.

The CDR3 reads CASVTGDTNYGYTF. The CDR3, as DNA: TGCGCCAGCGTGACAGGGGACACAAACTATGGCTACACCTTC. This chain connects TRBV5-1 to TRBJ1-2, with 8 bases that match TRBD1. Germline V gives CDR1 SGHRS, CDR2 YFSETQ. The CDR3 is 14 residues long. V lost 7 bases to trimming and J lost 2 bases; unmatched junction nucleotides: 7.